The 2 T cell receptor beta chains in this list originate from one sample, sequenced in a study of T cell responses to AZD1222 COVID-19 vaccine. Repertoires were generated with immunoSEQ multiplex PCR, while TCRdb's copy carries only in-frame clones and drops some. The data hold some 31,000 clones, with roughly 74% observed a single time. The material sequenced was peripheral blood, taken 28 days after the second AZD1222 dose. Receptors originate from an adult who received the AZD1222 COVID-19 vaccine.

J is TRBJ1-3 and V is TRBV11-2; D remains unclear. V was cut by 1 base and J by 0 bases, with 10 bases left in between. Germline V CDR1 and CDR2: SGHAT, FQNNGV. The length of the CDR3 is 16 residues. This CDR3 reads CASSLAPASSGNTIYF. CDR3 nucleotides: TGTGCCAGCAGCTTAGCCCCAGCCAGCTCTGGAAACACCATATATTTT.

The chain recombines TRBV7-9 with TRBJ2-7, with 10 nucleotides matching TRBD1. The CDR3 is made up of 15 amino acids. V lost 9 bases and J lost 5; bases outside the gene matches: 13. Germline assignment: CDR1 SEHNR and CDR2 FQNEAQ (reference sequence). For the CDR3, the DNA is TGTGCCAGTCAGAAGGGTGTGACAGGGGGCCACGAGCAGTACTTC. This translates into CASQKGVTGGHEQYF.